This passage covers 10 T cell receptor beta chains from one sample sequenced in a study of cytomegalovirus exposure and HLA in healthy donors. With 60 Vbeta and 13 Jbeta primers, the PCR was carried out. Using immunoSEQ multiplex PCR, the repertoire was profiled, and TCRdb retains in-frame clones only, with some absent. The sample lists over 100,000 clones; roughly 76% were seen once. Specimen: PBMCs. These TCRs come from a woman aged 40 to 50 in good health and CMV-seropositive.

As concerns this clone: One end of the junction is discordant with germline, which a read error may explain. The chain uses TRBV7-7 and TRBJ2-5, with 10 nucleotides matching TRBD1. This CDR3 has 15 residues. Germline V gene sequence: CDR1 SSHAT, CDR2 FNYEAQ (reference sequence). Written as DNA, the CDR3 is TGTGCTAGCAGCCGCGACAGGGGGCTTCGAGAGACCCAGTACTTC. Amino acid sequence: CASSRDRGLRETQYF.

The V and J genes are TRBV19 and TRBJ1-1; D call uncertain. The germline V gene encodes CDR1 LNHDA and CDR2 SQIVND (reference sequence). The CDR3 is 11 amino acids. The germline V and J ends were trimmed by 5 bases and 10 bases, with 11 bases remaining between them. CDR3 region: CASSREGGAFF. The CDR3 DNA is TGTGCCAGTAGTCGAGAGGGAGGAGCTTTCTTT.

The V call is TRBV5-1, the J call TRBJ1-2; unclear D gene. The V end lost 0 bases, the J end lost 3 bases, and 9 bases lay between the germline ends. Germline-derived CDR1 and CDR2 are SGHRS and YFSETQ. The CDR3 sequence is 14 residues long. CDR3 bases: TGCGCCAGCAGCTTGGATGCAGATTACTATGGCTACACCTTC. Residues: CASSLDADYYGYTF. Complete variable domain (other parts from reference TRBV5-1 and TRBJ1-2): KAGVTQTPRYLIKTRGQQVTLSCSPISGHRSVSWYQQTPGQGLQFLFEYFSETQRNKGNFPGRFSGRQFSNSRSEMNVSTLELGDSALYLCASSLDADYYGYTFGSGTRLTVV.

This CDR3 reads CASSVTRFNTDTQYF. DNA for the CDR3: TGTGCCAGCAGTGTGACTAGATTCAACACAGATACGCAGTATTTT. This chain connects TRBV2 to TRBJ2-3; D is possibly TRBD2 (6 bases). From germline, CDR1 is SNHLY and CDR2 FYNNEI. The V end lost 4 bases, the J end lost 2 bases, and 13 bases lay between the germline ends. The CDR3 spans 15 residues.

CDR3 residues: CAIRDRGTGNTEAFF. In DNA, the CDR3 is TGTGCCATCAGGGACAGGGGGACTGGGAACACTGAAGCTTTCTTT. The V call is TRBV10-3, the J call TRBJ1-1, with 10 bases aligning to TRBD1. In germline, CDR1 is ENHRY, CDR2 SYGVKD. The length of the CDR3 is 15 residues. The V segment lost 6 bases and the J segment 1 base; nucleotides outside the gene matches: 5.

Only a few counts were recorded for this clone. The chain joins TRBV5-6 to TRBJ2-7, with D unresolved. The CDR3 totals 13 residues. V shed 4 bases and J shed 12 bases, with 20 bases lying between them. Germline CDR1 reads SGHDT; CDR2 reads YYEEEE. DNA of the CDR3: TGTGCCAGCAGCCCAATCGGTCTCCCCGTCGGGTACTTC. Translated: CASSPIGLPVGYF.

The V call is TRBV6-5, the J call TRBJ1-1, with 8 bases matching TRBD1. The trim removed 7 bases at V and 1 base at J, leaving 8 bases unmatched. The germline V gene has CDR1 MNHEY and CDR2 SVGAGI. The CDR3 runs to 15 residues. This CDR3 reads CASTPRGRGNTEAFF. CDR3 nucleotide sequence: TGTGCCAGCACTCCCAGGGGGCGCGGGAACACTGAAGCTTTCTTT.

The V gene is TRBV4-1, the J gene TRBJ2-4, with D hard to call. This CDR3 region has 11 residues. V gave up 0 bases and J gave up 9 bases, with 3 bases separating them. The germline gives CDR1 MGHRA, CDR2 YSYEKL. The CDR3 DNA reads as TGCGCCAGCAGCCAAGACGGCATTCAGTACTTC. Its translation is CASSQDGIQYF.

The V call is TRBV9, the J call TRBJ1-2; 7 nucleotides align to TRBD1. CDR1 is SGDLS and CDR2 is YYNGEE in the germline V gene. This CDR3 has 17 amino acids. V shed 1 base, J shed 3 bases, and the junction held 12 bases outside the gene matches. The CDR3 is CASSVPMSGGSDYGYTF. CDR3 DNA: TGTGCCAGCAGCGTACCAATGTCAGGGGGAAGTGACTATGGCTACACCTTC.

This clone was observed a single time. This chain joins TRBV25-1 and TRBJ1-4; 7 nucleotides agree with TRBD1. The CDR3 contains 15 residues. V lost 2 bases to trimming and J lost 8 bases; unmatched junction nucleotides: 8. Per the germline V gene, CDR1 is MGHDK and CDR2 is SYGVNS. The CDR3 here is CASSESNRGNEKLFF. Written as DNA, the CDR3 is TGTGCCAGCAGTGAAAGTAACAGGGGAAACGAAAAACTGTTTTTT.